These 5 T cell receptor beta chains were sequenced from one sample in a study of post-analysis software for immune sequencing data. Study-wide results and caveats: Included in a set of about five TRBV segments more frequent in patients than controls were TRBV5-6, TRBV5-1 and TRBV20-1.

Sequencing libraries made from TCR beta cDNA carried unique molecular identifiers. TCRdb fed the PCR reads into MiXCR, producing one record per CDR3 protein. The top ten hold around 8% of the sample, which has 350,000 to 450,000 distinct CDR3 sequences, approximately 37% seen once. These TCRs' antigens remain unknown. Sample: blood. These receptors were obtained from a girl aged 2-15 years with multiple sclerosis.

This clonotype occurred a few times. CDR3 region: CASSYPRSSYNEQFF. CDR3 sequence (DNA): TGTGCCAGCAGTTACCCCAGGAGCTCCTACAATGAGCAGTTCTTC. The chain has TRBV28 and TRBJ2-1; D gene ambiguous. Deletions cut 4 bases from V and 0 bases from J, with 10 bases between. This CDR3 is 15 amino acids long. Per germline, CDR1 MDHEN and CDR2 SYDVKM.

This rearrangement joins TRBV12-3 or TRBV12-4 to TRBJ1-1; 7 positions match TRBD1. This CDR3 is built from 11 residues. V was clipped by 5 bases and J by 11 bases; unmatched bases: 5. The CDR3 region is CASSAGGMAFF. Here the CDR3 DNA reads TGTGCCAGCAGTGCAGGGGGTATGGCTTTCTTT.

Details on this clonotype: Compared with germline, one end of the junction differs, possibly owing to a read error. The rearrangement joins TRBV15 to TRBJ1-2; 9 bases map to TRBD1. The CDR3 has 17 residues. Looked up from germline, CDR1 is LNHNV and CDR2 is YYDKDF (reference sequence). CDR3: CATSRGGQGYLHYGCTF. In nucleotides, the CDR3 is TGTGCCACCAGCAGAGGGGGACAGGGCTATTTGCACTATGGCTGCACCTTC.

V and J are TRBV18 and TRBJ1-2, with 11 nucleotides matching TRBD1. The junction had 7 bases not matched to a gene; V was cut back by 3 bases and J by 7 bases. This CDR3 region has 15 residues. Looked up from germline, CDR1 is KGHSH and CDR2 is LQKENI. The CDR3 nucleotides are TGTGCCAGCTCACCGGGACAGGGGGATTTCAGTGGCTACACCTTC. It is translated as CASSPGQGDFSGYTF. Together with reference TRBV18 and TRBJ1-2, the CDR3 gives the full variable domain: NAGVMQNPRHLVRRRGQEARLRCSPMKGHSHVYWYRQLPEEGLKFMVYLQKENIIDESGMPKERFSAEFPKEGPSILRIQQVVRGDSAAYFCASSPGQGDFSGYTFGSGTRLTVV.

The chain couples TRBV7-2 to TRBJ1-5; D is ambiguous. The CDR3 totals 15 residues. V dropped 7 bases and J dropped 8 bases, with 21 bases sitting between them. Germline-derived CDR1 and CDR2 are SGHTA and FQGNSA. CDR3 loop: CASTPGRATREPQHF. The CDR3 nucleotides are TGTGCCAGCACCCCGGGTAGGGCAACTCGAGAGCCCCAGCATTTT. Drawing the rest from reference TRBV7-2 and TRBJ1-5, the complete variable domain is GAGVSQSPSNKVTEKGKDVELRCDPISGHTALYWYRQSLGQGLEFLIYFQGNSAPDKSGLPSDRFSAERTGGSVSTLTIQRTQQEDSAVYLCASTPGRATREPQHFGDGTRLSIL.